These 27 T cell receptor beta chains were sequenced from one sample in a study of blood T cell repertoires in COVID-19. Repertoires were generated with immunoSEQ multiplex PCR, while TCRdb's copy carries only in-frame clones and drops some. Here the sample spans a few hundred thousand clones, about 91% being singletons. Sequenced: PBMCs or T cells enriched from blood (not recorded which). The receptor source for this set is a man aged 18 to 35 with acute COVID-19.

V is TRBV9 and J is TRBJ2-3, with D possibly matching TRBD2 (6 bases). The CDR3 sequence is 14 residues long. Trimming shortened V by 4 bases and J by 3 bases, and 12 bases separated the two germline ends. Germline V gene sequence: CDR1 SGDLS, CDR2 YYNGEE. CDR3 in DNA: TGTGCCAGCAGCCCAGGGACTTGGACAGATACGCAGTATTTT. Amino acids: CASSPGTWTDTQYF.

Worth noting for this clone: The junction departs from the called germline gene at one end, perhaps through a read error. This CDR3 reads CASSLGSCIWTGAEKLFF. CDR3 nucleotides: TGTGCTAGCAGCTTAGGTAGTTGTATTTGGACAGGGGCCGAAAAACTGTTTTTT. This chain joins TRBV7-7 and TRBJ1-4, with TRBD1 matching 9 bases. In germline, CDR1 is SSHAT, CDR2 FNYEAQ (reference sequence). CDR3 length equals 18 residues.

CDR3 residues: CASSPEGLADYNEQFF. DNA of the CDR3: TGTGCCAGCTCACCGGAGGGACTAGCGGACTACAATGAGCAGTTCTTC. The rearrangement links TRBV18 to TRBJ2-1; 11 nucleotides align to TRBD2. The V segment lost 3 bases and the J segment 3 bases; nucleotides outside the gene matches: 4. Germline assignment: CDR1 KGHSH and CDR2 LQKENI. The CDR3 totals 16 residues. Full variable domain (outside the CDR3, taken from reference TRBV18 and TRBJ2-1): NAGVMQNPRHLVRRRGQEARLRCSPMKGHSHVYWYRQLPEEGLKFMVYLQKENIIDESGMPKERFSAEFPKEGPSILRIQQVVRGDSAAYFCASSPEGLADYNEQFFGPGTRLTVL.

The CDR3 spells CASRERTGTGKSDEQYF. CDR3 nucleotides: TGTGCCAGCAGAGAGCGGACCGGGACAGGGAAAAGTGACGAGCAGTACTTC. The V gene is TRBV5-6, the J gene TRBJ2-7; TRBD1 aligns across 9 bases. CDR1 is SGHDT, CDR2 YYEEEE, per germline. CDR3 length: 17 residues. With V trimmed by 5 bases and J by 5 bases, 17 bases remained unmatched.

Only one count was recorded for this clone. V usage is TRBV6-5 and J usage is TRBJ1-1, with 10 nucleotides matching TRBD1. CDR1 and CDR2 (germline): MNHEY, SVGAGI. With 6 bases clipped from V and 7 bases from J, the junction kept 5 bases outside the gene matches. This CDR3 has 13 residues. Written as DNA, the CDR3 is TGTGCCAGCAGCCGGGACAGGGGACTTGAAGCTTTCTTT. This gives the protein CASSRDRGLEAFF.

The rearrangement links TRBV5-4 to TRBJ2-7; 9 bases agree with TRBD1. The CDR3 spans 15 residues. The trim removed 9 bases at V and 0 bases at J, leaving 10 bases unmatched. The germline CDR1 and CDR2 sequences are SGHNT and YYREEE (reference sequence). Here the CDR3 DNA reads TGTGCCACCTCCCCCCGGACAGGGGTCTCCTACGAGCAGTACTTC. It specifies CATSPRTGVSYEQYF.

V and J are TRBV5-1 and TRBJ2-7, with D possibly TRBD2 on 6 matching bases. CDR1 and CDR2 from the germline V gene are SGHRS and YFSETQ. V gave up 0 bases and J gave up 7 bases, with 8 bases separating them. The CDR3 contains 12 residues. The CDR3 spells CASSLAGGEQYF. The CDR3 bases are TGCGCCAGCAGCTTGGCAGGAGGGGAGCAGTACTTC. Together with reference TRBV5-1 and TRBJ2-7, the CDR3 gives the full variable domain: KAGVTQTPRYLIKTRGQQVTLSCSPISGHRSVSWYQQTPGQGLQFLFEYFSETQRNKGNFPGRFSGRQFSNSRSEMNVSTLELGDSALYLCASSLAGGEQYFGPGTRLTVT.

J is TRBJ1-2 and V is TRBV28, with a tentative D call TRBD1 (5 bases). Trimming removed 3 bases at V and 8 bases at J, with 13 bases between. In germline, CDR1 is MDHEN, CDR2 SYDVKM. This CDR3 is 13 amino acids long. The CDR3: CASSFGAASGYTF. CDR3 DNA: TGTGCCAGCAGTTTTGGGGCAGCCTCCGGCTACACCTTC.

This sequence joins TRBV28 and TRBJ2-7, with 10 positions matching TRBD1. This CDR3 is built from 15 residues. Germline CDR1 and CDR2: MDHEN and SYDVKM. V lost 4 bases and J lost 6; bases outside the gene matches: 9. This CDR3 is CASSSAGTGVAEQYF. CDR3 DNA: TGTGCCAGCAGTTCAGCCGGGACAGGGGTCGCCGAGCAGTACTTC.

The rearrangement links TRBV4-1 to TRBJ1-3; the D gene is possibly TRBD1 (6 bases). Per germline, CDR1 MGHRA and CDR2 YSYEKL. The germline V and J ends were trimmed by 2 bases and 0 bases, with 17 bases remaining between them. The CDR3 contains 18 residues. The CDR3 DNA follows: TGCGCCAGCAGCCAAAGTATTACAGGGCCATCCTCTGGAAACACCATATATTTT. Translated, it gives CASSQSITGPSSGNTIYF.

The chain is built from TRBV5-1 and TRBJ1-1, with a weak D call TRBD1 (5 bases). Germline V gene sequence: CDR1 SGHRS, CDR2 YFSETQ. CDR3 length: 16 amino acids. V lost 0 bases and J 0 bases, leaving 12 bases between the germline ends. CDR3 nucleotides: TGCGCCAGCAGCTTGGCCGGCGCAGGGCTGAACACTGAAGCTTTCTTT. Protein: CASSLAGAGLNTEAFF.

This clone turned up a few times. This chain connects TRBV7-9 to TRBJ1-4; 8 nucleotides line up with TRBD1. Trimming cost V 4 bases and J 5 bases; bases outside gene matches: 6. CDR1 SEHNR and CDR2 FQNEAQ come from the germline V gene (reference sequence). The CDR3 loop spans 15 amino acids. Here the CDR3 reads CASSSGQGLNEKLFF. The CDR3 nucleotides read TGTGCCAGCAGCTCCGGACAGGGCCTGAATGAAAAACTGTTTTTT.

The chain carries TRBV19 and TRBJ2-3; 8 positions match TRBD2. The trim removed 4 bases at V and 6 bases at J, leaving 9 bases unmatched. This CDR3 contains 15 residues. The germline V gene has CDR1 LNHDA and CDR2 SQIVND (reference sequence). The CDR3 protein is CASSTGRLAPDTQYF. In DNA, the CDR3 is TGTGCCAGTAGTACCGGCCGACTAGCGCCTGATACGCAGTATTTT. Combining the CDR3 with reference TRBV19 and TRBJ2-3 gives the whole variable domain DGGITQSPKYLFRKEGQNVTLSCEQNLNHDAMYWYRQDPGQGLRLIYYSQIVNDFQKGDIAEGYSVSREKKESFPLTVTSAQKNPTAFYLCASSTGRLAPDTQYFGPGTRLTVL.

The CDR3 region is CASSVRLAEKLFF. For the CDR3, the DNA is TGTGCCAGCAGCGTGCGCCTCGCTGAAAAACTGTTTTTT. J is TRBJ1-4 and V is TRBV7-2; the D is unclear. This CDR3 comprises 13 residues. Looked up from germline, CDR1 is SGHTA and CDR2 is FQGNSA. Trimming shortened V by 5 bases and J by 7 bases, and 11 bases separated the two germline ends.

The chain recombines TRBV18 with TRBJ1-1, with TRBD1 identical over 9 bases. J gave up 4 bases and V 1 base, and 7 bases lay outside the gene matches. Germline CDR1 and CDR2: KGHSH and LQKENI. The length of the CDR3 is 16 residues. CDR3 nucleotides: TGTGCCAGCTCACCACGACTGGGACAGGGCGGCACTGAAGCTTTCTTT. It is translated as CASSPRLGQGGTEAFF.

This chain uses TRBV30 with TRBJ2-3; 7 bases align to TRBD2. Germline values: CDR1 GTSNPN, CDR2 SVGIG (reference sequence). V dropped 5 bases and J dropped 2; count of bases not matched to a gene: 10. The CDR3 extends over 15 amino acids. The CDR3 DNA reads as TGTGCCTGGTGGGAGGCTAGCGGTTTCACAGATACGCAGTATTTT. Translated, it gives CAWWEASGFTDTQYF.

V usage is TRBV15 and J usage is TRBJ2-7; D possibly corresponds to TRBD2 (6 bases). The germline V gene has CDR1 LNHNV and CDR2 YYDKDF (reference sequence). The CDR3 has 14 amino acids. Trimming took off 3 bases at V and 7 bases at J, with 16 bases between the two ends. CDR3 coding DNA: TGTGCCACCAGCAGGCGGGACCCGGCGGGGGAGCAGTACTTC. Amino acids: CATSRRDPAGEQYF. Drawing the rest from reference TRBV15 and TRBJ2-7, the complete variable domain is DAMVIQNPRYQVTQFGKPVTLSCSQTLNHNVMYWYQQKSSQAPKLLFHYYDKDFNNEADTPDNFQSRRPNTSFCFLDIRSPGLGDTAMYLCATSRRDPAGEQYFGPGTRLTVT.

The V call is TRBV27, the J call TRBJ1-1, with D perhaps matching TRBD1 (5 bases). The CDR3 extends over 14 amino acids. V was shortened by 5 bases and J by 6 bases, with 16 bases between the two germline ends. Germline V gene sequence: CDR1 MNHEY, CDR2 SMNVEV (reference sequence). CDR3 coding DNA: TGTGCCAGCAGTGACCCGTTCCAGGGTCCTGAAGCTTTCTTT. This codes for CASSDPFQGPEAFF.

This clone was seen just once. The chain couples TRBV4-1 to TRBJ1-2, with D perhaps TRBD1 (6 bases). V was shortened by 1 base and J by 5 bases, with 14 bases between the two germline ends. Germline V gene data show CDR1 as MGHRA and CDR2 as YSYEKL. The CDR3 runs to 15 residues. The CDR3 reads CASSQVGGQRYGYTF. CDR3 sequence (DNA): TGCGCCAGCAGCCAAGTTGGCGGACAGAGATATGGCTACACCTTC.

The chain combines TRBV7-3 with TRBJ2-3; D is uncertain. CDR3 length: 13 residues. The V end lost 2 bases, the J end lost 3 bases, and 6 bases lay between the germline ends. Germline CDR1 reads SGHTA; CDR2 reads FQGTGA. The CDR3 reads CASSLYMTDTQYF. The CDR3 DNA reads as TGTGCCAGCAGCTTATACATGACAGATACGCAGTATTTT.

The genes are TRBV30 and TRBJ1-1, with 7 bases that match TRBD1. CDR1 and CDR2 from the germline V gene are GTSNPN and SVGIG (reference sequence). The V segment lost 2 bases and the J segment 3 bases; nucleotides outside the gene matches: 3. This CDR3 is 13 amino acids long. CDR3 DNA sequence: TGTGCCTGGAGTACAGGGGACGACACTGAAGCTTTCTTT. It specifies CAWSTGDDTEAFF.

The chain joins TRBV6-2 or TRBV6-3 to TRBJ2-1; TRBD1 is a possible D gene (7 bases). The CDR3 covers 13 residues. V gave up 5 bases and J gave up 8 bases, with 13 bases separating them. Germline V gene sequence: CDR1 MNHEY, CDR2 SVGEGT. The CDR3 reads CASSTGEVHEQFF. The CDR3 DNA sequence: TGTGCCAGCAGTACAGGGGAGGTGCATGAGCAGTTCTTC.

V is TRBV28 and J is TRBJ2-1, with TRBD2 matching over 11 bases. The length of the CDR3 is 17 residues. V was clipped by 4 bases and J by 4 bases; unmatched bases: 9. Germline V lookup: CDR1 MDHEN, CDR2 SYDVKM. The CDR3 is CASSSVGSGRVYNEQFF. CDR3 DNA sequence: TGTGCCAGCAGTTCCGTAGGTAGCGGGAGGGTTTACAATGAGCAGTTCTTC. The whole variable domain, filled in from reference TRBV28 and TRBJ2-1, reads DVKVTQSSRYLVKRTGEKVFLECVQDMDHENMFWYRQDPGLGLRLIYFSYDVKMKEKGDIPEGYSVSREKKERFSLILESASTNQTSMYLCASSSVGSGRVYNEQFFGPGTRLTVL.

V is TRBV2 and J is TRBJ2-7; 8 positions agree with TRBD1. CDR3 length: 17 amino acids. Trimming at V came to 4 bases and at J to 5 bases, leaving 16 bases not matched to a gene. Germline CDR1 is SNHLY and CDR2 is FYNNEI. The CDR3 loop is CASSVSHRGKLEDEQYF. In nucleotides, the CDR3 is TGTGCCAGCAGTGTCTCACACAGGGGGAAACTAGAGGACGAGCAGTACTTC.

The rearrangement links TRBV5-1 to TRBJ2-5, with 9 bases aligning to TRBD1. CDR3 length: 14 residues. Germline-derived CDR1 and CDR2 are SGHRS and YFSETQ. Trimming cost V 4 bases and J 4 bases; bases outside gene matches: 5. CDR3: CASSHRGLGETQYF. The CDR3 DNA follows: TGCGCCAGCAGCCACAGGGGGCTCGGAGAGACCCAGTACTTC.

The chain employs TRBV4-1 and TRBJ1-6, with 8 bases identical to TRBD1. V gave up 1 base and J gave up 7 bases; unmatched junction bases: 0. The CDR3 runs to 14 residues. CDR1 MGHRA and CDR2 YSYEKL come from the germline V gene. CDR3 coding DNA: TGCGCCAGCAGCCAAGGACAGGGGAATTCACCCCTCCACTTT. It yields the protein CASSQGQGNSPLHF.

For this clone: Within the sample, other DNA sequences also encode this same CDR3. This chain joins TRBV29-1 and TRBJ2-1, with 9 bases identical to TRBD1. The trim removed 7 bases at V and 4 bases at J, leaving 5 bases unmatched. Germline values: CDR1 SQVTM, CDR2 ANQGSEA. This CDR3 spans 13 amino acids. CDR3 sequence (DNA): TGCAGCGCAGGGACAGGGACTTACAATGAGCAGTTCTTC. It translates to CSAGTGTYNEQFF.